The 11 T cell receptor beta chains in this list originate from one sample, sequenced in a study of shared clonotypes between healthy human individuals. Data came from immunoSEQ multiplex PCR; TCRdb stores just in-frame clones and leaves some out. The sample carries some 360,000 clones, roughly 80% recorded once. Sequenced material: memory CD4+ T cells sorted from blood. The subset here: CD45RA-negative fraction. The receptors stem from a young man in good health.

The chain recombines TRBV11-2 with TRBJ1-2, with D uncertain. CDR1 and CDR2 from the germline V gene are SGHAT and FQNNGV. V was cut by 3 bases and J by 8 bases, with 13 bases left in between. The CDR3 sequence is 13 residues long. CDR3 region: CASSLADGRGYTF. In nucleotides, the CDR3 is TGTGCCAGCAGCTTGGCGGACGGCCGGGGCTACACCTTC.

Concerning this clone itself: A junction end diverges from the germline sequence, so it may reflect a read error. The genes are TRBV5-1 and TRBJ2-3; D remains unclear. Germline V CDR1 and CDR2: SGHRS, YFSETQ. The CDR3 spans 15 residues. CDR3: CTSTREFSSTDTQYF. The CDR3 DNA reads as TGCACCAGCACGAGAGAATTCTCTAGCACAGATACGCAGTATTTT. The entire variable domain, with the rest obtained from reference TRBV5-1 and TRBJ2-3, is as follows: KAGVTQTPRYLIKTRGQQVTLSCSPISGHRSVSWYQQTPGQGLQFLFEYFSETQRNKGNFPGRFSGRQFSNSRSEMNVSTLELGDSALYLCTSTREFSSTDTQYFGPGTRLTVL.

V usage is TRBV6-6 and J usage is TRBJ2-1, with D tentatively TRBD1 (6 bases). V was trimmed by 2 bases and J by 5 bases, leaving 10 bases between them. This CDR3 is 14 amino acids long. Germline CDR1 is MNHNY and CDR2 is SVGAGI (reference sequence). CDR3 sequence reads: CASSYQGWDNEQFF. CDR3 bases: TGTGCCAGCAGTTACCAGGGGTGGGACAATGAGCAGTTCTTC.

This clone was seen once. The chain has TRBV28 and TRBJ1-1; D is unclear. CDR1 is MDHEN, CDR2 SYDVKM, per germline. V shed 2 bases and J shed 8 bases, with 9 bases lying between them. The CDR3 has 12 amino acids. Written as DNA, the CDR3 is TGTGCCAGCAGTTTAAGGTCAGAGGAAGCTTTCTTT. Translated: CASSLRSEEAFF. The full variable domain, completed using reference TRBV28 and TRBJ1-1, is DVKVTQSSRYLVKRTGEKVFLECVQDMDHENMFWYRQDPGLGLRLIYFSYDVKMKEKGDIPEGYSVSREKKERFSLILESASTNQTSMYLCASSLRSEEAFFGQGTRLTVV.

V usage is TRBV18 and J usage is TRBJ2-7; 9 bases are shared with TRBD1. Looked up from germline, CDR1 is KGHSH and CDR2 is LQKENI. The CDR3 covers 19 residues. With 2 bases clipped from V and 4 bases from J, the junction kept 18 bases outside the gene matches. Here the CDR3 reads CASSPSTGTGRFVGYEQYF. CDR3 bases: TGTGCCAGCTCACCATCTACCGGGACAGGGAGGTTCGTAGGGTACGAGCAGTACTTC. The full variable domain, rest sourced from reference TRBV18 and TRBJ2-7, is NAGVMQNPRHLVRRRGQEARLRCSPMKGHSHVYWYRQLPEEGLKFMVYLQKENIIDESGMPKERFSAEFPKEGPSILRIQQVVRGDSAAYFCASSPSTGTGRFVGYEQYFGPGTRLTVT.

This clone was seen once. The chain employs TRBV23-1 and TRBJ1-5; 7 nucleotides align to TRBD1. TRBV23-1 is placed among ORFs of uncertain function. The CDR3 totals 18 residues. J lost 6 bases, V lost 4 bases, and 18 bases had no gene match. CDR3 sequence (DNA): TGCGCCAGCAGTCTTCTTTCACCCAGGGGGATTAGGGGTCAGCCCCAGCATTTT. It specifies CASSLLSPRGIRGQPQHF.

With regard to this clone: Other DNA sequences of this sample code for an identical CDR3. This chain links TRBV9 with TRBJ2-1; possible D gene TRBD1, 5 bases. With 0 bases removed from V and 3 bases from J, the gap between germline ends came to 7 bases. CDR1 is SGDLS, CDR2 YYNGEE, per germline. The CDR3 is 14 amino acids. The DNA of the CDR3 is TGTGCCAGCAGCGTAGCGACAGTCTACAATGAGCAGTTCTTC. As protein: CASSVATVYNEQFF.

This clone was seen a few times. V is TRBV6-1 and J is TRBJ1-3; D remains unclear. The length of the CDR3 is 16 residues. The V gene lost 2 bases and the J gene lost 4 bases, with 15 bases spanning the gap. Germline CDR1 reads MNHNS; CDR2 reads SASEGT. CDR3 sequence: CASSEMGTLWGNTIYF. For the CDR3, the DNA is TGTGCCAGCAGTGAAATGGGAACCCTCTGGGGAAACACCATATATTTT.

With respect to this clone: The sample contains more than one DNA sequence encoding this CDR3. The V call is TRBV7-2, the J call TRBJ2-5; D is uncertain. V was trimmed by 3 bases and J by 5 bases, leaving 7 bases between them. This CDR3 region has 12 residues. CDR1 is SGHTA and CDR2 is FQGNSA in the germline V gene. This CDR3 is CASSFGRETQYF. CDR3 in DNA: TGTGCCAGCAGCTTTGGTCGGGAGACCCAGTACTTC.

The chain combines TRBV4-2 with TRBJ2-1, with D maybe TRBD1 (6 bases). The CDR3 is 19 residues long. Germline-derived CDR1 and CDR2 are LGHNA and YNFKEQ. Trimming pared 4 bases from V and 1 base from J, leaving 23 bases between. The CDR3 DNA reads TGTGCCAGCAGCCTCGCGGGTGGGACACCACCCTCATCCTACAATGAGCAGTTCTTC. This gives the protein CASSLAGGTPPSSYNEQFF.

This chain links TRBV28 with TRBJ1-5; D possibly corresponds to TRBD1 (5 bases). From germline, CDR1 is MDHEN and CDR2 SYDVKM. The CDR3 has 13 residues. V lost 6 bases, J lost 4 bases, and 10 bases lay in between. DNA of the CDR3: TGTGCCAGCAGCCACGGGGGAAATCAGCCCCAGCATTTT. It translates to CASSHGGNQPQHF. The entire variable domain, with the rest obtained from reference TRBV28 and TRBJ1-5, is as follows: DVKVTQSSRYLVKRTGEKVFLECVQDMDHENMFWYRQDPGLGLRLIYFSYDVKMKEKGDIPEGYSVSREKKERFSLILESASTNQTSMYLCASSHGGNQPQHFGDGTRLSIL.